Here is one T cell receptor beta chain with its context. The sample holds one count of this clone. No antigen is known for it. Qualities for individual bases were not recorded, and no much larger clone is one base off. The library was obtained by the immunoSEQ multiplex PCR assay. The clones in this table, taken by TCRdb from immuneACCESS, are in-frame only. Not every clone is retained; where verified, under half of the shortfall comes from an unresolved V gene, and the cause of the rest is unknown. For this sample the table gives roughly 140,000 clones, of which about nine tenths were detected only once. Less than 5.5% of the sample is taken by the ten largest. This sample is part of a study of control samples from healthy donors and cancer patients (dated by TCRdb to 2019 to 2021). CDR1 SEHNR and CDR2 FQNEAQ were looked up in the germline V gene (reference sequence). At the junction V is shortened by 2 bases and J by 5 bases, with 12 bases in between. The CDR3, cysteine through phenylalanine, is 14 amino acids long. CDR3 DNA only is kept here, 42 bases in frame from base 1.

Material: blood. Recombination joined TRBV7-9 with TRBJ2-5, and perhaps TRBD1 as D gene, on 5 matching bases. The sequence derives from a man aged 25 to 40 in good health. The encoded CDR3 is CASSLKAGLETQYF. The DNA reads TGTGCCAGCAGCTTAAAAGCAGGGTTGGAGACCCAGTACTTC.